This T cell receptor beta chain was identified during a study of T cell responses to AZD1222 COVID-19 vaccine. Overall study results and limits: Spike was spanned by vaccine-associated CD4 TCRs, with dominance at 160-218 and 743-854. Two doses of AZD1222 preceded a rise in Spike-specific TCR breadth and depth.

Pooling was applied to second doses at about 4 or about 12 weeks. Germline lookup yields CDR1 LNHDA and CDR2 SQIVND (reference sequence). This CDR3 has 16 amino acids. V was pared by 3 bases and J by 4 bases, with 8 bases of the junction left unmatched. Remarks on this clone: Antigen specificity is unknown.

The table came from immunoSEQ multiplex PCR; TCRdb's copy has only in-frame clones and leaves some out. The sample has 120,000 to 150,000 clones, roughly 91% seen once; the top ten hold just under 2%. This receptor was obtained from an adult who received the AZD1222 COVID-19 vaccine. The sequenced sample was peripheral blood, obtained 28 days after the second AZD1222 dose. V is TRBV19 and J is TRBJ2-7, with 11 bases lining up with TRBD1. CDR3 DNA sequence: TGTGCCAGTAGTATCGCCGGGACAGGGGGTATTTACGAGCAGTACTTC. This encodes CASSIAGTGGIYEQYF.